This TCR beta chain derives from a study of blood T cell repertoires in COVID-19. Study overall: The study drew acute and convalescent COVID-19 samples from the United States, Italy and Spain. PBMCs, B-cell-depleted T cells, or T cells were the source of the cDNA or gDNA that made up the material.

As originally analysed: Estimation of nucleated cell counts was performed using reference gene primer amplification. Profiled with immunoSEQ multiplex PCR; TCRdb holds only in-frame clones, not every one. That table is the source of V, J and clone size, and D and trimming were worked out from the DNA. The sample has some 100,000 clones, roughly 82% seen once; the top ten hold roughly 7.7%. The CDR3 consists of 14 residues. Trimming pared 6 bases from V and 5 bases from J, leaving 16 bases between. CDR1 is LGHDT, CDR2 YNNKEL, per germline (reference sequence). The gene calls are TRBV3-1 (or the pseudogene TRBV3-2) and TRBJ2-5, with TRBD2 as a possible D gene (5 bases). The receptor comes from a woman over 75 with active or convalescent COVID-19. The sequenced sample consisted of peripheral blood. The CDR3 region has the DNA TGTGCCAGCAGTGTTCATCTACCGGGGGAGACCCAGTACTTC. Translated, it gives CASSVHLPGETQYF.